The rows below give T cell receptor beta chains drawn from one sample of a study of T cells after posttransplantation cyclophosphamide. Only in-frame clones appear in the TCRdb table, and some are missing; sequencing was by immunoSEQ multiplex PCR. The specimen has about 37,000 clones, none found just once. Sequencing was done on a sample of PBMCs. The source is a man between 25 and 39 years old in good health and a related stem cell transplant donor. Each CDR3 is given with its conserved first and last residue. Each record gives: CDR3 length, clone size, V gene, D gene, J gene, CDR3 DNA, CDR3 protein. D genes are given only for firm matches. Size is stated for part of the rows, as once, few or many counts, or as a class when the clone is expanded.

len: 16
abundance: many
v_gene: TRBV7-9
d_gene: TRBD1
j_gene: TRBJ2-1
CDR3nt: TGTGCCAGCAGCTCCGGACAGGGGGCATTCTACAATGAGCAGTTCTTC
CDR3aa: CASSSGQGAFYNEQFF

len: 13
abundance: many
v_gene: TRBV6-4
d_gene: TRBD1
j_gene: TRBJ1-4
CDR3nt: TGTGCCAGCAGTGATTTTCAGGGGGGCAAACTGTTTTTT
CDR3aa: CASSDFQGGKLFF

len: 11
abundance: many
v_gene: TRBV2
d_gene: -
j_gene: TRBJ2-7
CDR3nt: TGTGCCAGCAGTGTTAGAGCCGAGCAGTACTTC
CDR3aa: CASSVRAEQYF

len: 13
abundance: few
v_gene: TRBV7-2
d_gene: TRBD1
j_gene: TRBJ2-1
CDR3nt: TGTGCCAGCAGCCCTGGGACAGGGGGCTGGCAGTTCTTC
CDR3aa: CASSPGTGGWQFF

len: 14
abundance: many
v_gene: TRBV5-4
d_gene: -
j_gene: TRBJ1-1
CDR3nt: TGTGCCAGCAGCTTAGACAGAATGAACACTGAAGCTTTCTTT
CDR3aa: CASSLDRMNTEAFF

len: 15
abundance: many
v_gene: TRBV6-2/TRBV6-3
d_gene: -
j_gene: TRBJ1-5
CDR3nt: TGTGCCAGCAGTTACTCAGGAGGAACGGGTCAGCCCCAGCATTTT
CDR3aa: CASSYSGGTGQPQHF

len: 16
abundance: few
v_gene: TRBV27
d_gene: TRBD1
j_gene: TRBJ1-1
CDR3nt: TGTGCCAGCAGTTTCGGGAGGGGGCGAGAGGGCACTGAAGCTTTCTTT
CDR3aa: CASSFGRGREGTEAFF

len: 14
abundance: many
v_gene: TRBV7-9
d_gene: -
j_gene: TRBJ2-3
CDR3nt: TGTGCCAGCGGAGGGACTGTAACATACTATACGCAGTATTTT
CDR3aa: CASGGTVTYYTQYF

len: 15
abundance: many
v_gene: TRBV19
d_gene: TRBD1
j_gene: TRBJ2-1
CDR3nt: TGTGCCAGTAGTATAGGCGGGACAGGGTCAGATGAGCAGTTCTTC
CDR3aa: CASSIGGTGSDEQFF

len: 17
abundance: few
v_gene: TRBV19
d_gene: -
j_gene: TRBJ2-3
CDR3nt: TGTGCCAGTAGTATAGATCCCGCGGAGCTCGGGGCAGATACGCAGTATTTT
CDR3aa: CASSIDPAELGADTQYF

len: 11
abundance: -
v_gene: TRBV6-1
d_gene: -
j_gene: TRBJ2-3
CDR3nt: TGTGCCAGCAGTGCCGGAGATACGCAGTATTTT
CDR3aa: CASSAGDTQYF

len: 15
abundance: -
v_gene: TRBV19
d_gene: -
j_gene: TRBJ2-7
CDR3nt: TGTGCCAGTAGTATAGCAGGGCCGCCCCTGGGAGAGCAGTACTTC
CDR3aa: CASSIAGPPLGEQYF

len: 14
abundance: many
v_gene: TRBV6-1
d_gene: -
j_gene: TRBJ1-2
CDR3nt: TGTGCCAGCGCCCCCTCGGGGAGGCACTATGGCTACACCTTC
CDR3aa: CASAPSGRHYGYTF

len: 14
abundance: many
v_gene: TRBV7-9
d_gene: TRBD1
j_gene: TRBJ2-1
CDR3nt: TGTGCCACCGAGACAGGGAGCTCCTACAATGAGCAGTTCTTC
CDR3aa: CATETGSSYNEQFF

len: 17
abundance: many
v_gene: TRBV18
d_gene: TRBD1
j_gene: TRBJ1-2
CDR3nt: TGTGCCAGCTCACCAACAACAGGGGATCGATCTAACTATGGCTACACCTTC
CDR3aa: CASSPTTGDRSNYGYTF

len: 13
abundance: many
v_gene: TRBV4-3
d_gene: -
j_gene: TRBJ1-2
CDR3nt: TGCGCCAGCAGCCAAGATCTGACAGGTTCTTACACCTTC
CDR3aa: CASSQDLTGSYTF

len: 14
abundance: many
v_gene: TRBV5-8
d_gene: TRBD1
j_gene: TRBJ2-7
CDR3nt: TGTGCCAGCAGCTTGGGACAGGGGGCCTACGAGCAGTACTTC
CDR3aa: CASSLGQGAYEQYF

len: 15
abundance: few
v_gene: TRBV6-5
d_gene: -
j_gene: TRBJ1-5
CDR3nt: TGTGCCAGCAGTGCGAACAGGGTTCTCAATCAGCCCCAGCATTTT
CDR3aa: CASSANRVLNQPQHF

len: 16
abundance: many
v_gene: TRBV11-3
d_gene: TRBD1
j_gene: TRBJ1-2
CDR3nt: TGTGCAAGTCGCCCGATCGGACAGGGCCCTAACTATGGCTACACCTTC
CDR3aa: CASRPIGQGPNYGYTF

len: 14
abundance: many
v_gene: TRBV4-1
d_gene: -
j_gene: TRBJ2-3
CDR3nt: TGCGCCAGCAGTCGGGGAGCGGTCACAGATACGCAGTATTTT
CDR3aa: CASSRGAVTDTQYF

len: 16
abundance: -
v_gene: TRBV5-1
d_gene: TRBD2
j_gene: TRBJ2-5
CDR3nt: TGCGCCAGCAGCCTCGAGATAGCGGGGGGGAGAGAGACCCAGTACTTC
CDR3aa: CASSLEIAGGRETQYF

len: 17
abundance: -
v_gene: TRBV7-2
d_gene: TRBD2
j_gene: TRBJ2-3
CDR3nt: TGTGCCAGCAGCTTAGATCTAGCGGGGGAAAGCACAGATACGCAGTATTTT
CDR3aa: CASSLDLAGESTDTQYF

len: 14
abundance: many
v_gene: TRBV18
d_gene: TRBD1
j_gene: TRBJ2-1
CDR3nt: TGTGCCAGCTCACCTTCAGGGGGCTACAATGAGCAGTTCTTC
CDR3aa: CASSPSGGYNEQFF

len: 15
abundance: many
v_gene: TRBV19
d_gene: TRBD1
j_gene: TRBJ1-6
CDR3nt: TGTGCCAGTACCTCATTGGGACAGTATAATTCACCCCTCCACTTT
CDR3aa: CASTSLGQYNSPLHF

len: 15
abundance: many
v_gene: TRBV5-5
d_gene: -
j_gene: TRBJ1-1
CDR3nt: TGTGCCAGCAGCCCGGGATGGGGGCGGGACACTGAAGCTTTCTTT
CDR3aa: CASSPGWGRDTEAFF

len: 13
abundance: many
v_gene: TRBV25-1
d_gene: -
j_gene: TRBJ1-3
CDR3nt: TGTGCCAGCAGTCGACTCGGTGGAAACACCATATATTTT
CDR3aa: CASSRLGGNTIYF

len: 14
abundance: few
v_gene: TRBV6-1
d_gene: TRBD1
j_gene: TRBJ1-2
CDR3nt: TGTGCCATACGACCACAGGGGATTTATTATGGCTACACCTTC
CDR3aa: CAIRPQGIYYGYTF

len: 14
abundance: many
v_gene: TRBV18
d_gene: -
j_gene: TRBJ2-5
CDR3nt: TGTGCCAGCTCACCACCGTCGCAGGGGGAGACCCAGTACTTC
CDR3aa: CASSPPSQGETQYF

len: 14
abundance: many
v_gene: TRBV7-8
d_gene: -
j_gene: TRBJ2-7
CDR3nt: TGTGCCAGCAGCTTAAGCAACGCGGGCTACGAGCAGTACTTC
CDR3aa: CASSLSNAGYEQYF

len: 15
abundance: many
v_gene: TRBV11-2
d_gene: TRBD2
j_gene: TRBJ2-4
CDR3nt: TGTGCCAGCAGCCAGGCGGGAGTAGCCAAAAACATTCAGTACTTC
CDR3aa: CASSQAGVAKNIQYF

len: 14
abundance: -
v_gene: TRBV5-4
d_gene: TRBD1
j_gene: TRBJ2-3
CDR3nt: TGTGCCAGCAGCGCGGGACAGGGGAGCGATACGCAGTATTTT
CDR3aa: CASSAGQGSDTQYF

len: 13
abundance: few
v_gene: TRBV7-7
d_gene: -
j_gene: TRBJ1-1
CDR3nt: TGTGCCAGCAGCGAAACAGAGAACACTGAAGCTTTCTTT
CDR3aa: CASSETENTEAFF

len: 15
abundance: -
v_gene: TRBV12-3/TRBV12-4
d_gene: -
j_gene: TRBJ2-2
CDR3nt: TGTGCCAGCAGTTTGACAGGTGGAGGGTCCGGGGAGCTGTTTTTT
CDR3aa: CASSLTGGGSGELFF

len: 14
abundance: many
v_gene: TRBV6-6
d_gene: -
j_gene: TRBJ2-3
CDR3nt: TGTGCCAGCAGTTACGTTCGCGGTACAGATACGCAGTATTTT
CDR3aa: CASSYVRGTDTQYF

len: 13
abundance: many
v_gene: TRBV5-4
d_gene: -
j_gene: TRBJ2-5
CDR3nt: TGTGCCAGCAGCATGGACAGCCAAGAGACCCAGTACTTC
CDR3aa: CASSMDSQETQYF

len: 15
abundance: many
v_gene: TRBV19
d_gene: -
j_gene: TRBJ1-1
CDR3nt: TGTGCCAGTAGTATAGGGCGGACAGAGAACACTGAAGCTTTCTTT
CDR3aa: CASSIGRTENTEAFF

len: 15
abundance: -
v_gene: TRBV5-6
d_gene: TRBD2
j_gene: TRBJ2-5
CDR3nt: TGTGCCAGCAGCTTTAGGCGGGGGGCCCAAGAGACCCAGTACTTC
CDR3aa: CASSFRRGAQETQYF